Shown below are 16 T cell receptor beta chains from a single sample sequenced in a study of tumor-infiltrating lymphocytes in glioblastoma multiforme. Three nested ARM-PCR rounds with V-beta and C-beta primers built TCRB libraries. TCRdb used MiXCR to reprocess the multiplex PCR reads, holding one entry per CDR3 protein. The sample consists of almost 15,000 distinct CDR3 sequences, 55% to 75% of them appearing once. What was sequenced was brain tumor tissue. The receptor source for this set is a male donor with glioblastoma.

CDR3 coding DNA: TGCGCCAGCAGCCAAGACATACTAGCGGGAGCGGGGTTCTTC. Protein sequence: CASSQDILAGAGFF. The chain recombines TRBV4-1 with TRBJ2-1; 11 positions agree with TRBD2. The germline V gene has CDR1 MGHRA and CDR2 YSYEKL. V shed 0 bases and J 15 bases; nucleotides not matched to a gene: 7. The CDR3 length is 14 residues.

A word on this clonotype: The junction departs from germline at one end; a sequencing error may be responsible. The chain links TRBV6-2 or TRBV6-3 to TRBJ2-2; D is possibly TRBD2 (6 bases). CDR3 length: 16 residues. The germline gives CDR1 MNHEY, CDR2 SVGEGT. The CDR3 spells CASRDGRDLNTGEPSF. CDR3 DNA: TGTGCCAGCAGGGACGGGCGGGACCTAAACACCGGGGAGCCGTCTTTT.

The CDR3 here is CASSLNSWGGNGELFF. The CDR3 nucleotides read TGTGCCAGCAGCTTAAATAGCTGGGGTGGAAACGGGGAGCTGTTTTTT. This chain connects TRBV11-2 to TRBJ2-2; no definite D call. The CDR3 length is 16 residues. Germline V gene lookup returns CDR1 SGHAT and CDR2 FQNNGV. V lost 2 bases to trimming and J lost 7 bases, with 17 bases between them.

The chain recombines TRBV20-1 with TRBJ2-7; D is possibly TRBD1 (5 bases). Per germline, CDR1 DFQATT and CDR2 SNEGSKA (reference sequence). Deletions cut 3 bases from V and 10 bases from J, with 19 bases between. The CDR3 covers 13 residues. This CDR3 is CSASLAGMYKQYF. As DNA, the CDR3 is TGCAGTGCTAGTCTGGCAGGGATGTACAAACAGTACTTC.

About this clonotype: One junction end does not reproduce the germline sequence, and a read error may be involved. This sequence joins TRBV20-1 and TRBJ2-3, with 15 bases that match TRBD2. Germline V gene data show CDR1 as DFQATT and CDR2 as SNEGSKA (reference sequence). This CDR3 spans 20 amino acids. The CDR3: CSASRPGLAGGPSSIDMQCF. The DNA of the CDR3 is TGCAGTGCTAGTCGCCCCGGACTAGCGGGAGGGCCGAGTAGCATAGATATGCAGTGTTTT.

The V and J genes are TRBV20-1 and TRBJ2-1, with D tentatively TRBD1 (5 bases). Germline V CDR1 and CDR2: DFQATT, SNEGSKA (reference sequence). The length of the CDR3 is 14 residues. Trimming pared 1 base from V and 12 bases from J, leaving 19 bases between. CDR3 protein: CSARGEAGLYVQFF. The CDR3 coding sequence is TGCAGTGCTAGAGGTGAAGCAGGGCTGTATGTGCAGTTCTTC.

The chain uses TRBV7-3 and TRBJ2-2, with D hard to call. The CDR3 has 13 residues. Germline values: CDR1 SGHTA, CDR2 FQGTGA. The V end lost 5 bases, the J end lost 9 bases, and 13 bases lay between the germline ends. The CDR3 nucleotides are TGTGCCAGCAGCCTAGAAGTTAAACGGGAGCTGTTTTTT. As protein: CASSLEVKRELFF.

A word on this clonotype: The junction departs from germline at one end; a sequencing error may be responsible. V usage is TRBV11-2 and J usage is TRBJ2-7, with TRBD1 identical over 8 bases. Looked up from germline, CDR1 is SGHAT and CDR2 is FQNNGV. The CDR3 is 15 residues long. CDR3 amino acids: CASSLEVTGVHDQYF. CDR3 coding DNA: TGTGCCAGCAGCTTAGAAGTGACAGGGGTCCACGACCAGTACTTC. The variable domain in full, with the rest retrieved from reference TRBV11-2 and TRBJ2-7, is EAGVAQSPRYKIIEKRQSVAFWCNPISGHATLYWYQQILGQGPKLLIQFQNNGVVDDSQLPKDRFSAERLKGVDSTLKIQPAKLEDSAVYLCASSLEVTGVHDQYFGPGTRLTVT.

This chain uses TRBV11-2 with TRBJ2-2, with a possible D match to TRBD2 (6 bases). With 4 bases removed from V and 5 bases from J, the gap between germline ends came to 17 bases. CDR3 length: 16 residues. Germline assignment: CDR1 SGHAT and CDR2 FQNNGV. CDR3 coding DNA: TGTGCCAGCAGCTCCCTGGCGGAAGGGAGGACCGGGGAGCTGTTTTTT. Its protein is CASSSLAEGRTGELFF.

V and J are TRBV12-3 or TRBV12-4 and TRBJ2-3; TRBD2 aligns across 9 bases. V lost 6 bases to trimming and J lost 4 bases; unmatched junction nucleotides: 5. The CDR3 sequence is 14 residues long. CDR3: CASRLAGGADTQYF. DNA of the CDR3: TGTGCCAGCAGACTAGCGGGTGGGGCAGATACGCAGTATTTT.

The rearrangement joins TRBV29-1 to TRBJ1-2, with 8 bases identical to TRBD1. V dropped 7 bases and J dropped 5; count of bases not matched to a gene: 6. From germline, CDR1 is SQVTM and CDR2 ANQGSEA. The CDR3 covers 12 residues. The CDR3 sequence: CSDEQGGYGYTF. The DNA of the CDR3 is TGCAGCGACGAACAGGGGGGATATGGCTACACCTTC.

To note about this clonotype: Possible read error: a much larger clone is one base away. The V and J genes are TRBV20-1 and TRBJ1-3, with D tentatively TRBD1 (5 bases). Germline V gene data show CDR1 as DFQATT and CDR2 as SNEGSKA (reference sequence). The CDR3 spans 15 residues. The CDR3 region is CSARVTGSSGITIYF. The DNA for the CDR3 is TGCAGTGCTAGGGTCACAGGAAGCTCTGGAATCACCATATATTTT.

Points on this clonotype: A read error is likely, as this CDR3 ends without the conserved phenylalanine or tryptophan. The V call is TRBV5-4, the J call TRBJ2-3; D call uncertain. The CDR3 has 16 amino acids. Per germline, CDR1 SGHNT and CDR2 YYREEE (reference sequence). Trimming left V 1 base short and J 0 bases short, with 12 bases between. CDR3 sequence reads: CASSLSPLPSTDTQYL. Written as DNA, the CDR3 is TGTGCCAGCAGCTTGTCACCGCTCCCTAGCACAGATACGCAGTATTTG.

Notes on this clonotype: One end of the junction varies from germline; a read error may be responsible. The V call is TRBV6-5, the J call TRBJ2-3; D is ambiguous. The CDR3 has 13 amino acids. CDR1 and CDR2 from the germline V gene are MNHEY and SVGAGI. Written as DNA, the CDR3 is TGTGTCAGCAGCCAAGTTACGCGAGATGCGCAGTATTTT. This encodes CVSSQVTRDAQYF.

There are a few counts of this clonotype. A much bigger clone sits one base away, suggesting this may be a read error. The V gene is TRBV29-1, the J gene TRBJ2-7, with D perhaps being TRBD1 or TRBD2 (5 bases each). The V and J ends lost 7 bases and 3 bases respectively, with 19 bases between them. Looked up from germline, CDR1 is SQVTM and CDR2 is ANQGSEA. The length of the CDR3 is 14 residues. CDR3 protein: CSAAGLVGDYEQYF. The CDR3 DNA reads TGCAGCGCCGCAGGGCTAGTGGGGGACTACGAGCAGTACTTC.

The chain uses TRBV20-1 and TRBJ2-1; 12 bases line up with TRBD2. This CDR3 has 16 amino acids. The trim removed 4 bases at V and 10 bases at J, leaving 14 bases unmatched. CDR1 and CDR2 (germline): DFQATT, SNEGSKA (reference sequence). The CDR3 DNA reads as TGCAGTGCTACCGGAACTAGCGGGGGGCCGGGAGGGGAGCAGTTCTTC. Its protein product is CSATGTSGGPGGEQFF.